A single sample is the source of the 3 T cell receptor beta chains below, sequenced in a study of type 1 and type 2 diabetes patients. PCR was run on genomic DNA. The TCR beta CDR3 region was amplified using 30 forward and 13 reverse primers. MiXCR, run by TCRdb on the multiplex PCR reads, gives a single entry per CDR3 protein. The data contain about 270,000 distinct CDR3 sequences, roughly 50% of them singletons. Sequencing was carried out using peripheral blood mononuclear cells (PBMCs). These receptors originate from a man between 18 and 35 years old with type 2 diabetes.

There are a few counts of this clonotype. The V call is TRBV12-3 or TRBV12-4, the J call TRBJ2-3; tentatively, D is TRBD1 or TRBD2 (7 bases each). V was pared by 1 base and J by 3 bases, with 11 bases between. CDR3 length: 15 residues. The CDR3 sequence: CASSLVRGGTDTQYF. CDR3 in DNA: TGTGCCAGCAGTTTAGTCAGGGGGGGGACAGATACGCAGTATTTT.

With respect to this clonotype: Being one base from a much bigger clone, this may be a read error. This rearrangement joins TRBV15 to TRBJ1-1, with D possibly being TRBD1 (6 bases). Germline values: CDR1 LNHNV, CDR2 YYDKDF (reference sequence). CDR3 length equals 13 residues. CDR3 sequence reads: CAISRQVNTEAFF. CDR3 bases: TGTGCCATCAGCAGACAGGTGAACACTGAAGCTTTCTTT.

In this sample, this clonotype turned up a few times. The rearrangement uses TRBV29-1 and TRBJ2-1; 8 bases fit TRBD1. V shed 6 bases and J 1 base; nucleotides not matched to a gene: 2. Germline CDR1 SQVTM, CDR2 ANQGSEA. The CDR3 is made up of 13 amino acids. Written as DNA, the CDR3 is TGCAGCGTGACAGGGGCGTCCTACAATGAGCAGTTCTTC. Amino acid sequence: CSVTGASYNEQFF.